This TCR beta chain emerged from a study of blood T cell repertoires in COVID-19. Across the whole study: Sources were T cells, B-cell-depleted T cells, or PBMCs; the material itself was cDNA or gDNA.

The CDR3 is 14 residues long. The germline V gene has CDR1 GTSNPN and CDR2 SVGIG (reference sequence). V dropped 1 base and J dropped 0 bases, with 8 bases sitting between them. Original handling: The assay estimated nucleated cells by amplifying reference gene primers. TCRdb keeps only in-frame clones here, not all; method: immunoSEQ multiplex PCR. V, J and clone size are those of that table, while D and trimming were read from the DNA. The table has about 42,000 clones, roughly 76% seen once; the top ten hold under 30%. Sequences were obtained from peripheral blood. This chain uses TRBV30 with TRBJ2-3, with D tentatively TRBD1 (6 bases). The clonotype was recovered from a woman in her sixties or seventies with acute or convalescent COVID-19. CDR3 region: CAWSAGQSTDTQYF. CDR3 nucleotide sequence: TGTGCCTGGAGTGCTGGACAGAGCACAGATACGCAGTATTTT.